This T cell receptor beta chain was sequenced for a study of blood T cell repertoires in COVID-19 (dated by TCRdb to 2018 to 2020). For the wider study: Samples covering the acute and convalescent phases of COVID-19 were provided by collaborators in the United States, Italy and Spain. The samples were drawn from the first 160 participants of the ongoing ImmuneRACE study and from over a thousand subjects provided by 6 global collaborators. Where available, HLA class I and class II types were obtained from metadata supplied by the sample provider rather than from assay-based typing. The repertoires were released in a freely available public database meant as a resource for research on the immune response to SARS-CoV-2. The dataset comprised deeply sampled blood TCRbeta repertoires from subjects exposed to, actively infected with, or recovered from COVID-19. Sample metadata almost always included a de-identified subject ID, COVID-19 status, age in years and sex. The material from the prospective study consisted of cDNA or gDNA derived from T cells, B-cell-depleted T cells, or PBMCs. The paper as a whole reports these results and caveats: The amount of clinical and demographic metadata varied by source and participant and was provided uncurated.

TCRbeta CDR3 regions were amplified from genomic DNA by means of the immunoSEQ Assay, a bias-controlled multiplex PCR. For the original study's pipeline: The number of nucleated cells in each sample was estimated by amplification of reference gene primers within the assay. To quantify the absolute abundance of each unique TCRbeta CDR3 rearrangement, sequence reads were collapsed and filtered. For each sample, productive Simpson clonality was calculated by taking the square root of Simpson's diversity index across productive rearrangements. TCRdb limited this immuneACCESS table to in-frame rearrangements with V and J called. A share of clones is missing; checked studies link under half to unresolved V genes, and the rest is unexplained. The V and J calls and clone size were taken over from that table, and D and trimming were inferred from the DNA. The table for this sample lists roughly 240,000 clones; around 82% of them were counted only once. The ten largest clones represent around 4.7% of the sample.

From its cysteine to its phenylalanine, the CDR3 spans 15 amino acids. This entry keeps only the CDR3 DNA: 45 bases, framed from base 1. V is reduced by 2 bases and J by 8 bases, leaving a spacing of 15 bases between them. The germline V gene (reference sequence) specifies LNHDA as CDR1 and SQIVND as CDR2. Turning to this clone: The clone's antigen remains unknown. No base quality information exists; no much larger clone differs at one position.

Whole blood was collected in K2EDTA tubes by collaborating institutions according to the institutions' own protocols. For TCRbeta analysis, collaborators shipped samples in one of three forms: frozen whole blood, isolated PBMCs, or DNA extracted from either of those sample types. The TCR sequence derives from a woman aged 70-85 years with acute or convalescent COVID-19. Recombination joined TRBV19 with TRBJ1-4, with no D gene named confidently. The specimen was peripheral blood. The encoded CDR3 is CASSIQASRGEKLFF. DNA sequence: TGTGCCAGTAGTATACAGGCCTCTCGAGGGGAAAAACTGTTTTTT.